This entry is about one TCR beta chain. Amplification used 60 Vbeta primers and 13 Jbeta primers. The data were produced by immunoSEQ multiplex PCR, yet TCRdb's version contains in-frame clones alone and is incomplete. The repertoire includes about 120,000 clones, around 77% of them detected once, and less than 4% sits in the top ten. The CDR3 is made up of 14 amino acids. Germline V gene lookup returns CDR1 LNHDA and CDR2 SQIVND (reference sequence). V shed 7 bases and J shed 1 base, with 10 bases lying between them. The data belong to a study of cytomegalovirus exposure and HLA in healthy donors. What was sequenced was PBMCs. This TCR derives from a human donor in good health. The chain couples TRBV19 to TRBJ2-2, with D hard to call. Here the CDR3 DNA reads TGTGCCAGTAAAGGCGGAGTGAACACCGGGGAGCTGTTTTTT. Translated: CASKGGVNTGELFF.